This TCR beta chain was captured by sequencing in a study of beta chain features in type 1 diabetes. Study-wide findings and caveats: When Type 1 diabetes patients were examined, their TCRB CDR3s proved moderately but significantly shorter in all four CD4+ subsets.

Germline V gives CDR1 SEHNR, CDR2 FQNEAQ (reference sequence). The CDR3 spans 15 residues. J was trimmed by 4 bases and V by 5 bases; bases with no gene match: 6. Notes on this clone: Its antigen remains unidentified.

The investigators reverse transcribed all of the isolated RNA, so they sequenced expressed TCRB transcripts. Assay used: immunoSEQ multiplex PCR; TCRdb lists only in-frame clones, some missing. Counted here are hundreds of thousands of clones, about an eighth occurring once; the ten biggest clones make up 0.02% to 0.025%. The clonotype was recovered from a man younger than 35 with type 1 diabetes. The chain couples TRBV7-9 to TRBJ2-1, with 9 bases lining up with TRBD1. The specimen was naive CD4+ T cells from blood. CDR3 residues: CASSRDRDSYNEQFF. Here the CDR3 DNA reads TGTGCCAGCAGCCGGGACAGGGACTCTTACAATGAGCAGTTCTTC.